Here is one TCR beta chain with its context. The table lists this clonotype with many counts. Its antigen is unknown. Base qualities are not recorded, but no much larger clone differs from it by a single base. Libraries of naive CD8 T cells were generated from roughly 20,000 to 1,000,000 sorted cells, with 10%, 30% or 50% of the purified RNA used. Naive CD8 T cells, defined as CD8+CD4-CCR7+CD45RA+, were FACS-sorted into RLT Plus buffer on a BD FACSAria II. Detection sensitivity was tested by spiking Jurkat RNA equal to some 10 TCR copies' worth into samples containing 20,000-1,000,000 naive CD8 T cells. CD8 T cells were enriched with RosetteSep CD8+ T Cell Enrichment Cocktail and Ficoll-Paque, followed by ACK red cell lysis. This record belongs to a study of molecular identifiers for immune sequencing clone quantification (dated 2018 in TCRdb). Looking at the study overall: For a replicate experiment, RNA from approximately 20,000 or 100,000 naive CD8 T cells was divided into five aliquots, of which four were sequenced. This methods study benchmarked molecular-identifier clustering-based TCR repertoire sequencing (MIDCIRS) and TCR RNA copy counting, using CD8 T cells to do so.

CDR1 is given as KGHSH and CDR2 as LQKENI, both from the germline V gene. Its CDR3 holds 18 amino acids, cysteine through phenylalanine. Of the read, only the CDR3 DNA is kept; its 54 bases are in frame from base 1. After removal of 2 bases from V and 2 bases from J, the junction retains 7 bases not matched to a gene. The library came from PCR. The data were produced on an Illumina HiSeq 4000. Bulk TCR libraries were generated as previously described, with the TCR primers listed in Table S5 used. The Qiagen AllPrep DNA/RNA kit was used to purify total RNA. Before analysis, reads from multiple sequencing runs of the same library were pooled. The authors processed their data as follows. Reads were retained only if the reads had an exact TCR constant sequence, and the retained reads were trimmed to 150 nt and grouped according to their 12-nt molecular barcodes. Reads inside each barcode group were sub-clustered using a 15% Levenshtein threshold, and a quality-weighted consensus sequence was constructed for each RNA molecule. Non-functional sequences were filtered out, along with any lower-count sequence sitting one edit away from another sequence. Based on a fit of two negative binomial distributions, barcode sub-clusters having less than 20% of the maximum read count were discarded. TCRdb reran the public reads through fastp at Q25 and MiXCR, keeping productive beta chains. Duplicate CDR3 protein sequences are folded into a single record with the most common DNA and genes. The V and J calls were not made by the authors but by TCRdb's processing. The sample includes around 65,000 distinct CDR3 sequences, with around a sixth observed a single time. The ten largest clones take up approximately 1.6% of the sample.

What the authors observed across the whole study: Spiked-in Jurkat TCR RNA equal to a single cell's worth was reported to be detectable even within 1,100,000 naive CD8 T cells. In CMV-specific effector cells, clones with more than 20 RNA copies contained over 99% of molecules, whereas in naive cells such clones contained under 1% of molecules. Highly expanded clone sizes could be underestimated because identical TCR molecules may share a barcode. When barcode sub-clustering was left out, chimeric consensus sequences inflated TCR diversity, with chimeras reaching as high as 47%. Modeling gave about 3.3 recovered TCR RNA copies per cell versus about 10 by digital PCR, implying around 33% capture efficiency. Naive libraries contained spiked-in Jurkat TCR RNA (around eleven copies' worth), which is not part of the donor repertoire.

This receptor was taken from a human donor in good health. Some libraries in this study had Jurkat cell RNA spiked in. Recombination linked TRBV18 to TRBJ2-3, and 13 junction bases match TRBD2. The specimen sequenced was naive CD8+ T cells from blood, with Jurkat cell RNA spiked in. The sample's cell subset or site label is to be understood as: FACS-sorted CD8+CD4-CCR7+CD45RA+ naive T cells. In nucleotide form, the sequence is TGTGCCAGCTCACCAATCCGACTAGCGGGAGGTTCCACAGATACGCAGTATTTT. The encoded protein is CASSPIRLAGGSTDTQYF.